The 19 T cell receptor beta chains given below trace back to one sample, sequenced in a study of blood T cell repertoires in COVID-19. Libraries were prepared by immunoSEQ multiplex PCR; TCRdb keeps only in-frame clonotypes and omits some of them. The sample includes roughly 290,000 clones, roughly nine tenths of them seen just once. Sequences were obtained from PBMCs or T cells enriched from blood (not recorded which). These receptors were obtained from a woman in her 40s who had recovered from COVID-19.

The V gene is TRBV27, the J gene TRBJ2-7, with TRBD1 as a possible D gene (7 bases). Germline loops: CDR1 MNHEY, CDR2 SMNVEV (reference sequence). The CDR3 runs 15 residues. The V end lost 5 bases, the J end lost 3 bases, and 17 bases lay between the germline ends. The CDR3 nucleotides read TGTGCCAGCAGTAATACTGCGGGACAGCACTACGAGCAGTACTTC. Its protein is CASSNTAGQHYEQYF.

This chain uses TRBV29-1 with TRBJ2-3, with TRBD2 as a possible D gene (5 bases). Germline assignment: CDR1 SQVTM and CDR2 ANQGSEA. The CDR3 totals 14 residues. Trimming stripped 5 bases from V and 4 bases from J, with 16 bases between. This CDR3 is CSVRGPSPADTQYF. The CDR3 coding sequence is TGCAGCGTTCGAGGGCCGAGCCCGGCAGATACGCAGTATTTT.

This clone appeared once. The chain employs TRBV5-1 and TRBJ1-2, with D unresolved. Germline V gene sequence: CDR1 SGHRS, CDR2 YFSETQ. Trimming removed 2 bases from V and 5 bases from J, with 19 bases in between. The CDR3 consists of 16 residues. The CDR3: CASSLAAGKGVYGYTF. In DNA form, the CDR3 reads TGCGCCAGCAGCTTAGCGGCGGGGAAAGGAGTATATGGCTACACCTTC.

This chain connects TRBV4-2 to TRBJ1-6; D call uncertain. CDR1 LGHNA and CDR2 YNFKEQ come from the germline V gene. V was clipped by 0 bases and J by 7 bases, with 7 bases between them. This CDR3 is built from 14 residues. In DNA, the CDR3 is TGTGCCAGCAGCCAAGATGTACGGAATTCACCCCTCCACTTT. It translates to CASSQDVRNSPLHF.

This clone occurred once. V is TRBV6-6 and J is TRBJ1-6, with 7 bases fitting TRBD1. Germline V CDR1 and CDR2: MNHNY, SVGAGI (reference sequence). V lost 8 bases and J lost 0; bases outside the gene matches: 4. This CDR3 has 15 residues. The CDR3 DNA reads TGTGCCAGCCACAGGGGCAGCTCCTATAATTCACCCCTCCACTTT. Its translation: CASHRGSSYNSPLHF.

The CDR3 bases are TGTGCCAGTAGTAGCGGGACCCAGAACACTGAAGCTTTCTTT. Amino acid sequence: CASSSGTQNTEAFF. This chain uses TRBV19 with TRBJ1-1; weak D call: TRBD1 (5 bases). Germline lookup yields CDR1 LNHDA and CDR2 SQIVND (reference sequence). This CDR3 spans 14 amino acids. The V end was cut by 4 bases, the J end by 1 base, with 10 bases between.

The chain employs TRBV4-2 and TRBJ2-1; 9 positions agree with TRBD2. The CDR3 runs 18 residues. Germline CDR1 reads LGHNA; CDR2 reads YNFKEQ. Trimming cost V 1 base and J 5 bases; bases outside gene matches: 12. The CDR3 sequence is CASSQGSPVLAGHNEQFF. For the CDR3, the DNA is TGTGCCAGCAGCCAAGGTAGCCCCGTACTAGCGGGTCACAATGAGCAGTTCTTC.

Comments on this clone: Other DNA sequences from this sample encode an identical CDR3 as well. The gene calls are TRBV7-9 and TRBJ2-3; TRBD1 might be the D (5 bases). This CDR3 region has 15 residues. V lost 1 base to trimming and J lost 3 bases, with 11 bases between them. The V gene's germline CDR1 is SEHNR and CDR2 FQNEAQ (reference sequence). The CDR3 loop reads CASSLVGRATDTQYF. The CDR3 DNA is TGTGCCAGCAGCTTAGTTGGCAGGGCGACAGATACGCAGTATTTT.

V usage is TRBV9 and J usage is TRBJ1-2, with TRBD1 matching 7 bases. J gave up 5 bases and V 3 bases, and 4 bases lay outside the gene matches. The germline V gene has CDR1 SGDLS and CDR2 YYNGEE. CDR3 length: 13 residues. CDR3 loop: CASSAGGGYGYTF. The CDR3 DNA is TGTGCCAGCAGCGCAGGGGGTGGGTATGGCTACACCTTC. Complete variable domain (other parts from reference TRBV9 and TRBJ1-2): DSGVTQTPKHLITATGQRVTLRCSPRSGDLSVYWYQQSLDQGLQFLIQYYNGEERAKGNILERFSAQQFPDLHSELNLSSLELGDSALYFCASSAGGGYGYTFGSGTRLTVV.

V gene TRBV29-1 combines with J gene TRBJ2-1; 8 bases fit TRBD2. V was clipped by 4 bases and J by 8 bases; unmatched bases: 10. The CDR3 extends over 14 amino acids. The germline gives CDR1 SQVTM, CDR2 ANQGSEA. CDR3: CSVGVSGTRDEQFF. CDR3 coding DNA: TGCAGCGTTGGTGTATCTGGGACTAGGGATGAGCAGTTCTTC.

The chain combines TRBV9 with TRBJ2-1; 14 bases agree with TRBD2. Germline CDR1 and CDR2: SGDLS and YYNGEE. V trimming: 4 bases; J trimming: 6 bases; junction bases outside the gene matches: 9. This CDR3 has 17 amino acids. This CDR3 is CASSPEFGTSGGNEQFF. Written as DNA, the CDR3 is TGTGCCAGCAGCCCCGAATTCGGGACTAGCGGGGGCAATGAGCAGTTCTTC.

The chain uses TRBV7-8 and TRBJ1-2; no clear D. Trimming shortened V by 4 bases and J by 2 bases, and 8 bases separated the two germline ends. Germline CDR1 SGHVS, CDR2 FQNEAQ. The CDR3 consists of 13 residues. CDR3 bases: TGTGCCAGCAGCTCACTGATAAACTATGGCTACACCTTC. Amino acid sequence: CASSSLINYGYTF.

The genes are TRBV5-1 and TRBJ2-7, with TRBD1 matching 9 bases. From germline, CDR1 is SGHRS and CDR2 YFSETQ. The CDR3 loop spans 16 amino acids. The V gene end was trimmed by 3 bases and the J gene end by 0 bases; junction bases not matched to a gene: 7. CDR3 in DNA: TGCGCCAGCAGCTCATCCGGGACAGGGCGCTCCTACGAGCAGTACTTC. The encoded protein is CASSSSGTGRSYEQYF.

The rearrangement links TRBV4-3 to TRBJ2-7; 7 positions match TRBD2. In germline, CDR1 is LGHNA, CDR2 YSLEER. The V and J ends lost 1 base and 2 bases, in that order; junction bases with no gene match: 5. The CDR3 length is 15 residues. Here the CDR3 DNA reads TGCGCCAGCAGCCAAGGTAGCGGGCCCGCCTACGAGCAGTACTTC. It codes for CASSQGSGPAYEQYF.

The chain carries TRBV27 and TRBJ2-3, with D possibly being TRBD2 (5 bases). V shed 6 bases and J shed 2 bases, with 15 bases lying between them. CDR3 length: 15 residues. CDR1 is MNHEY, CDR2 SMNVEV, per germline (reference sequence). CDR3 protein: CASRELGISTDTQYF. The CDR3 bases are TGTGCCAGCAGAGAACTAGGGATATCCACAGATACGCAGTATTTT.

V is TRBV7-2 and J is TRBJ1-3; D is ambiguous. V was cut by 5 bases and J by 2 bases, with 10 bases left in between. The CDR3 is made up of 14 amino acids. Germline V lookup: CDR1 SGHTA, CDR2 FQGNSA. The CDR3 DNA is TGTGCCAGCAGCCCGCAGAAGACTGGAAACACCATATATTTT. Amino acids: CASSPQKTGNTIYF.

This clone was found many times. The chain is built from TRBV4-2 and TRBJ2-7; 13 positions agree with TRBD2. Trimming removed 3 bases from V and 1 base from J; junction bases left unmatched: 3. This CDR3 has 16 residues. Germline V gives CDR1 LGHNA, CDR2 YNFKEQ. CDR3 nucleotides: TGTGCCAGCAGCCATGGACTAGCGGGGGCTTCCTACGAGCAGTACTTC. Its translation is CASSHGLAGASYEQYF.

The chain recombines TRBV28 with TRBJ1-5; the match to TRBD1 covers 7 bases. Germline V gives CDR1 MDHEN, CDR2 SYDVKM. V lost 3 bases to trimming and J lost 9 bases; unmatched junction nucleotides: 14. The CDR3 covers 16 residues. CDR3 region: CASSFGFEGASGPQHF. The DNA of the CDR3 is TGTGCCAGCAGTTTTGGGTTTGAGGGGGCCTCGGGGCCCCAGCATTTT.

J is TRBJ1-4 and V is TRBV7-2; 7 bases fit TRBD1. The CDR3 has 14 amino acids. The germline gives CDR1 SGHTA, CDR2 FQGNSA. Losses at the gene ends were 6 bases for V and 8 bases for J; bases not matched to a gene: 9. The chain's CDR3 is CASSRQGGEEKLFF. DNA for the CDR3: TGTGCCAGCAGTCGACAGGGCGGGGAAGAAAAACTGTTTTTT.